The rows below give T cell receptor beta chains drawn from one sample of a study of T-cell memory formation after mild COVID-19. TCRdb recomputed calls from the 5' RACE reads with MiXCR, one row per CDR3 protein. Of around 310,000 distinct CDR3 sequences listed, around 20% are singletons. Specimen: PBMCs or a T cell subset sorted from them (not recorded which). These receptors were collected from a man aged 18 to 30 who had mild COVID-19 (a few samples of this study predate the infection). Cell type and time point are not known. Each CDR3 is given with its conserved first and last residue. A D gene is named only where the DNA matches it firmly. Part of the rows lack a size; the others show once, few, many or a class for expanded clones.

d_call,v_call,clone_size,j_call,cdr3_aa,cdr3_nt
TRBD1,TRBV6-5,NA,TRBJ2-3,CASRRSGQILTDTQYF,TGTGCCAGCAGAAGATCGGGACAGATCCTCACAGATACGCAGTATTTT
NA,TRBV11-2,NA,TRBJ2-4,CASSLGTSNIQYF,TGTGCCAGCAGCTTGGGGACTTCGAACATTCAGTACTTC
TRBD2,TRBV10-3,NA,TRBJ2-1,CAISEGPPSGGYEQFF,TGTGCCATCAGTGAGGGACCCCCCTCGGGAGGCTATGAGCAGTTCTTC
TRBD1,TRBV20-1,few,TRBJ1-3,CSAMTGGNTIYF,TGCAGTGCTATGACAGGGGGAAACACCATATATTTT
NA,TRBV27,few,TRBJ2-5,CASSPRDGGETQYF,TGTGCCAGCAGTCCCCGGGACGGCGGAGAGACCCAGTACTTC
NA,TRBV11-3,NA,TRBJ1-1,CASSLGGGANTEAFF,TGTGCCAGCAGCTTAGGGGGGGGAGCGAACACTGAAGCTTTCTTT
NA,TRBV7-6,NA,TRBJ2-7,CASSPEWASGQYEQYF,TGTGCCAGCAGCCCCGAGTGGGCTAGCGGACAGTACGAGCAGTACTTC
TRBD1,TRBV10-3,NA,TRBJ1-5,CAISEVWGTGNQPQHF,TGTGCCATCAGTGAGGTCTGGGGGACAGGGAATCAGCCCCAGCATTTT
NA,TRBV24-1,few,TRBJ2-7,CATPYRDSPSTYEQYF,TGTGCCACCCCCTATCGCGACAGCCCGAGCACCTACGAGCAGTACTTC
NA,TRBV18,few,TRBJ1-4,CASSQMGGATNEKLFF,TGTGCCAGCTCCCAAATGGGGGGTGCAACTAATGAAAAACTGTTTTTT
NA,TRBV21-1,NA,TRBJ1-5,CASSRLRQPQHF,TGTGCCAGCAGTCGGCTGAGGCAGCCCCAGCATTTT
NA,TRBV11-2,NA,TRBJ2-1,CASSLVTGGSYNEQFF,TGTGCCAGCAGCTTAGTAACAGGTGGCTCCTACAATGAGCAGTTCTTC
NA,TRBV4-1,many,TRBJ2-2,CASSQASTGELFF,TGCGCCAGCAGCCAAGCGTCCACCGGGGAGCTGTTTTTT
NA,TRBV27,NA,TRBJ1-4,CASSYAGGTNEKLFF,TGTGCCAGCAGCTATGCCGGGGGAACTAATGAAAAACTGTTTTTT
NA,TRBV3-1,few,TRBJ1-5,CASSQDGGLTQHF,TGTGCCAGCAGCCAAGATGGGGGTTTGACCCAGCATTTT
TRBD1,TRBV7-9,NA,TRBJ2-5,CASSPARTGSRETQYF,TGTGCCAGCAGCCCAGCCCGGACAGGTTCTCGGGAGACCCAGTACTTC
NA,TRBV24-1,NA,TRBJ2-7,CATSDFKAASSYEQYF,TGTGCCACCAGTGATTTTAAGGCAGCCAGCTCCTACGAGCAGTACTTC
TRBD1,TRBV6-5,few,TRBJ2-3,CASSYSTGSDTQYF,TGTGCCAGCAGTTACTCGACAGGGTCAGATACGCAGTATTTT
TRBD2,TRBV6-5,NA,TRBJ2-3,CASSLGTSGGRGTQYF,TGTGCCAGCAGTTTAGGGACTAGCGGGGGGCGCGGTACGCAGTATTTT
TRBD1,TRBV12-3/TRBV12-4,NA,TRBJ2-2,CASSPWPGQRTGELFF,TGTGCCAGCAGTCCCTGGCCGGGACAGCGTACCGGGGAGCTGTTTTTT
TRBD2,TRBV3-1,NA,TRBJ2-7,CASSRRGLASSYEQYF,TGTGCCAGCAGCCGACGCGGACTAGCGAGCTCCTACGAGCAGTACTTC
NA,TRBV7-3,few,TRBJ2-3,CASSPRIATSTDTQYF,TGTGCCAGCAGCCCCCGGATAGCGACGAGCACAGATACGCAGTATTTT
NA,TRBV12-3/TRBV12-4,NA,TRBJ1-5,CASSLAQSNQPQHF,TGTGCCAGCAGTTTAGCTCAAAGCAATCAGCCCCAGCATTTT
NA,TRBV12-3/TRBV12-4,NA,TRBJ1-4,CASSLVPGGKLFF,TGTGCCAGCAGTTTAGTTCCCGGCGGAAAACTGTTTTTT
NA,TRBV14,few,TRBJ2-1,CASSPGNYEQFF,TGTGCCAGCAGCCCAGGGAATTATGAGCAGTTCTTC
NA,TRBV23-1,NA,TRBJ2-7,CASKGTDEQYF,TGCGCCAGCAAGGGTACGGACGAGCAGTACTTC
NA,TRBV5-1,few,TRBJ2-3,CASSLVQGPADTQYF,TGCGCCAGCAGCTTGGTTCAGGGCCCCGCGGATACGCAGTATTTT
NA,TRBV30,few,TRBJ1-2,CAWSVQPTHGYTF,TGTGCCTGGAGTGTACAGCCTACGCACGGCTACACCTTC
TRBD2,TRBV5-1,NA,TRBJ2-3,CASSSSGGNTDTQYF,TGCGCCAGCAGCTCTAGCGGGGGGAACACAGATACGCAGTATTTT
NA,TRBV7-2,NA,TRBJ2-3,CASSVGLDIYTDTQYF,TGTGCCAGCAGCGTTGGACTCGATATCTACACAGATACGCAGTATTTT
NA,TRBV6-1,NA,TRBJ1-1,CASRTVNTEAFF,TGTGCCAGTAGGACAGTGAACACTGAAGCTTTCTTT
NA,TRBV20-1,NA,TRBJ1-1,CSARDPGRITEAFF,TGCAGTGCTAGAGATCCTGGGAGGATCACTGAAGCTTTCTTT
NA,TRBV11-2,NA,TRBJ1-2,CASSPDQSIYGYTF,TGTGCCAGCAGCCCCGACCAGAGTATTTATGGCTACACCTTC
TRBD2,TRBV7-2,NA,TRBJ2-6,CASTVWGGTGANVLTF,TGTGCCAGCACCGTTTGGGGGGGTACTGGGGCCAACGTCCTGACTTTC
NA,TRBV4-1,few,TRBJ1-5,CASSQVGARNQPQHF,TGCGCCAGCAGCCAAGTCGGCGCGAGGAATCAGCCCCAGCATTTT
NA,TRBV4-1,NA,TRBJ1-2,CASSQVGRAPSTFGYTF,TGCGCCAGCAGCCAAGTGGGCCGGGCCCCTTCGACTTTTGGCTACACCTTC
TRBD1,TRBV7-9,NA,TRBJ2-3,CASSPGQLDTQYF,TGTGCCAGCAGCCCGGGACAGCTAGATACGCAGTATTTT
NA,TRBV6-5,many,TRBJ2-5,CASSWTGGYEETQYF,TGTGCCAGCAGCTGGACAGGAGGGTATGAAGAGACCCAGTACTTC
NA,TRBV4-1,few,TRBJ1-1,CASSQSTEAFF,TGCGCCAGCAGCCAATCCACTGAAGCTTTCTTT
TRBD2,TRBV7-9,NA,TRBJ2-5,CASSRGLGTSGTQETQYF,TGTGCCAGCAGCCGGGGACTTGGGACTAGCGGAACCCAAGAGACCCAGTACTTC
NA,TRBV11-2,few,TRBJ1-2,CASSSLREGLNYGYTF,TGTGCCAGCAGCTCCCTCAGGGAGGGATTGAACTATGGCTACACCTTC
NA,TRBV5-1,few,TRBJ1-4,CASSLAGALSNEKLFF,TGCGCCAGCAGCTTGGCGGGGGCCCTTTCTAATGAAAAACTGTTTTTT